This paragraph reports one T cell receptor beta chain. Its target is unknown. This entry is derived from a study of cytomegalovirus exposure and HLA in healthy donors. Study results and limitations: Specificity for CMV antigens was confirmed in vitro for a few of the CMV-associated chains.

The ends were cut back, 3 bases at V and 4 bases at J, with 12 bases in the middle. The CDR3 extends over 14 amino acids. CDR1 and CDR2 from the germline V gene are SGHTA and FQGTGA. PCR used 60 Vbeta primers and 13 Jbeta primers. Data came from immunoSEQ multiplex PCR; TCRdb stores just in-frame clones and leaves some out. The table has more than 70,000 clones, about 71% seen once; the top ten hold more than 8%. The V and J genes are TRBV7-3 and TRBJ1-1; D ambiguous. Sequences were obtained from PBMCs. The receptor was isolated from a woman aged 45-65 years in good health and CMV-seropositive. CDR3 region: CASSLRGYGTEAFF. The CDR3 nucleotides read TGTGCCAGCAGCTTGCGCGGGTACGGCACTGAAGCTTTCTTT.